One T cell receptor (beta chain) is described in this entry. What it recognizes is unknown. Excluded were patients having autoimmune disease history or systemic immunosuppression. Losses at the gene ends were 3 bases for V and 1 base for J; bases not matched to a gene: 3. The CDR3 totals 15 residues. From germline, CDR1 is SNHLY and CDR2 FYNNEI. Libraries were prepared by immunoSEQ multiplex PCR; TCRdb keeps only in-frame clonotypes and omits some of them. The sample yields tens of thousands of clones, approximately 84% seen once. This sample is drawn from a study of OX40 agonist ivuxolimab in advanced cancers. Study at large: Patients received ivuxolimab, an intravenous treatment, every 2 weeks at 0.01 to 10 mg/kg. Prior anti-PD-1, anti-PD-L1 or anti-CTLA-4 therapy did not bar entry, and approximately 40% had some.

Study-level points and caveats: Low levels of normalized T-cell clonal expansion also appeared in some nonresponders.

Sequenced here: CD4+ or CD8+ T cells sorted from blood, sampled in a trial of the OX40 agonist ivuxolimab. V is TRBV2 and J is TRBJ2-5; 9 positions agree with TRBD1. The clonotype comes from an adult with an advanced solid tumor such as melanoma, head and neck, liver or kidney cancer. DNA of the CDR3: TGTGCCAGCAGTGAGGGACAGGGCTCCCAAGAGACCCAGTACTTC. It translates to CASSEGQGSQETQYF.